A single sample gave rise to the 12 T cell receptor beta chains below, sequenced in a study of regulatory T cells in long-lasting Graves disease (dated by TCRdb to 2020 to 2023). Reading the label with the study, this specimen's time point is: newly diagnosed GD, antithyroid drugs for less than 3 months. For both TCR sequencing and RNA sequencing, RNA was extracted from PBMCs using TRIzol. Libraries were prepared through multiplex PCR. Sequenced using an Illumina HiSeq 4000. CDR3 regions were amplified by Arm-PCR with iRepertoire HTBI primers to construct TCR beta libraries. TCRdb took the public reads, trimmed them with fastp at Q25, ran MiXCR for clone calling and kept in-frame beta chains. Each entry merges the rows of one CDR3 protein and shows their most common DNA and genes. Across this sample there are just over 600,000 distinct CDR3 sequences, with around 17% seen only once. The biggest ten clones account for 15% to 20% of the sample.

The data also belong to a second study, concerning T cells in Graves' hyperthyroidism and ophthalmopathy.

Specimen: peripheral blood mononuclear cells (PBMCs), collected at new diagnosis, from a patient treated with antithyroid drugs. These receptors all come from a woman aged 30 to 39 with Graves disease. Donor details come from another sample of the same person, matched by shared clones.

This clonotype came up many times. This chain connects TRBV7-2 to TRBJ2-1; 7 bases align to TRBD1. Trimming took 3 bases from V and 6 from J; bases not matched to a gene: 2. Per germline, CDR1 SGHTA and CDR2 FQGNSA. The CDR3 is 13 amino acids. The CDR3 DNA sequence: TGTGCCAGCAGCTTCCAGGGGGTCAATGAGCAGTTCTTC. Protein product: CASSFQGVNEQFF.

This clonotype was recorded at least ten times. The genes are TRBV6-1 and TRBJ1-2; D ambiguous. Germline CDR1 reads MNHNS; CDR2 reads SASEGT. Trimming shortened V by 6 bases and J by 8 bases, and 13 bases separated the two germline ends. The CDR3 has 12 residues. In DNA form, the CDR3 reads TGTGCCAGCAGACCCTCCACTTGGGGCTACACCTTC. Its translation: CASRPSTWGYTF.

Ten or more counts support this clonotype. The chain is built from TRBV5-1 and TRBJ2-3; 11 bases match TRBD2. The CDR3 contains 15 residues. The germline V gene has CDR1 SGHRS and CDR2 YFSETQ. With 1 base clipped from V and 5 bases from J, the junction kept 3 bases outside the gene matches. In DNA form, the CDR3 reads TGCGCCAGCAGCTTGAATCTAGCGGGAGGAGATACGCAGTATTTT. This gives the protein CASSLNLAGGDTQYF.

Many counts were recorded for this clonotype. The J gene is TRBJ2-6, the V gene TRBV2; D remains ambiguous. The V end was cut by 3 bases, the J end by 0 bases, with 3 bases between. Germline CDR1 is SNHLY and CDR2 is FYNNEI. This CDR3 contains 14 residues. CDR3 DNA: TGTGCCAGCAGTGAGAGCTCTGGGGCCAACGTCCTGACTTTC. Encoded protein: CASSESSGANVLTF.

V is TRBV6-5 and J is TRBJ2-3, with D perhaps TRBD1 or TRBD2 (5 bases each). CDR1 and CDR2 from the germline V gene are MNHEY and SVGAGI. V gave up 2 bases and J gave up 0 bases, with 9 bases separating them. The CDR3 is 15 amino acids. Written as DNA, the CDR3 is TGTGCCAGCAGTTACGGGGGAGCTAGCACAGATACGCAGTATTTT. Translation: CASSYGGASTDTQYF.

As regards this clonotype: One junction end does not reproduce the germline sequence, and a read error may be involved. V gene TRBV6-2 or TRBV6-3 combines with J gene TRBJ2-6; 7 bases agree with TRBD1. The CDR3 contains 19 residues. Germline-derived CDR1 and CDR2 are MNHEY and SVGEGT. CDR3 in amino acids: CASSEAAWDRFSGANVRTF. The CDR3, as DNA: TGTGCCAGCAGTGAAGCGGCATGGGACAGATTCTCTGGGGCCAACGTCCGGACTTTC.

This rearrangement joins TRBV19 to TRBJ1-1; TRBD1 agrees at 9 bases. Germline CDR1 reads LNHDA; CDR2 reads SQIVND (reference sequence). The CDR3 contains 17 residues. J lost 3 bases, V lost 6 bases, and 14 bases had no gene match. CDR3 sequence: CASSSIGEGQGDTEAFF. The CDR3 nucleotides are TGTGCCAGTAGCAGCATCGGGGAGGGACAGGGAGACACTGAAGCTTTCTTT.

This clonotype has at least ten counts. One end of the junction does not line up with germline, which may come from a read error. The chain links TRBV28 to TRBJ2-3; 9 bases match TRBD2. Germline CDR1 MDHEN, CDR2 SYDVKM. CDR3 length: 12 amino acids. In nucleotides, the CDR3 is TGTGCCAGCAGTCGCACCGGGACTAGCCCTCTTTTT. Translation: CASSRTGTSPLF. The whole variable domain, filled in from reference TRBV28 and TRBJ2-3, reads DVKVTQSSRYLVKRTGEKVFLECVQDMDHENMFWYRQDPGLGLRLIYFSYDVKMKEKGDIPEGYSVSREKKERFSLILESASTNQTSMYLCASSRTGTSPLFGPGTRLTVL.

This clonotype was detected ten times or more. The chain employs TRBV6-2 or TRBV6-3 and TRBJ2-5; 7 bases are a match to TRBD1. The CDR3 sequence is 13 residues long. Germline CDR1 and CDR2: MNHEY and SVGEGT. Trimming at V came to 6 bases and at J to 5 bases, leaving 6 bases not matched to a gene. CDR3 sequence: CASSQNRGETQYF. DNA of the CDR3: TGTGCCAGCAGCCAAAACAGGGGTGAGACCCAGTACTTC.

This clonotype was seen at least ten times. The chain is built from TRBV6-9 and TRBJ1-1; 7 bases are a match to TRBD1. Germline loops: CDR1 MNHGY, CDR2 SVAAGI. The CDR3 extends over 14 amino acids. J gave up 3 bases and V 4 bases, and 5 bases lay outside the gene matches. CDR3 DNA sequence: TGTGCCAGCAGTTCCCTACAGGGGTACACTGAAGCTTTCTTT. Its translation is CASSSLQGYTEAFF.

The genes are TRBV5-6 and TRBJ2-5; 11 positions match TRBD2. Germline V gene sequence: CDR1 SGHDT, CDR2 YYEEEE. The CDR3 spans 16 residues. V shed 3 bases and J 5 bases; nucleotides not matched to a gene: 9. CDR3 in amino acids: CASSSDTSGSMETQYF. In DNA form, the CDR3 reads TGTGCCAGCAGCTCTGACACTAGCGGGAGTATGGAGACCCAGTACTTC.

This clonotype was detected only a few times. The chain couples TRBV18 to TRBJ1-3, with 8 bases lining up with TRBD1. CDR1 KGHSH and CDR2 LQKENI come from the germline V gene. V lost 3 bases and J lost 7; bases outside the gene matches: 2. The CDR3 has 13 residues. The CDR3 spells CASSPDRANTIYF. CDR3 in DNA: TGTGCCAGCTCACCGGACAGGGCGAACACCATATATTTT. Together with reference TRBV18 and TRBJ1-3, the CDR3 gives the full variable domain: NAGVMQNPRHLVRRRGQEARLRCSPMKGHSHVYWYRQLPEEGLKFMVYLQKENIIDESGMPKERFSAEFPKEGPSILRIQQVVRGDSAAYFCASSPDRANTIYFGEGSWLTVV.